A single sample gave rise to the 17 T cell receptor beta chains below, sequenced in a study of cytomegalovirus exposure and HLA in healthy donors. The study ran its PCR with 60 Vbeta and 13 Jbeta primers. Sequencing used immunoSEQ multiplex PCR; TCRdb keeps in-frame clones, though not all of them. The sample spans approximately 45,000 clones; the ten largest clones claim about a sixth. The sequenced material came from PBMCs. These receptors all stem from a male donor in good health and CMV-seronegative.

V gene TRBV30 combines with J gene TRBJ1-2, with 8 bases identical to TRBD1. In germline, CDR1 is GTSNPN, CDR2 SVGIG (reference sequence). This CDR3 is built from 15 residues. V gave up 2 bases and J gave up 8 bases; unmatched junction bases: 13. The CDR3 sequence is CAWSPNMGQVGGYTF. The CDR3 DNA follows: TGTGCCTGGAGTCCAAATATGGGACAGGTGGGAGGCTACACCTTC.

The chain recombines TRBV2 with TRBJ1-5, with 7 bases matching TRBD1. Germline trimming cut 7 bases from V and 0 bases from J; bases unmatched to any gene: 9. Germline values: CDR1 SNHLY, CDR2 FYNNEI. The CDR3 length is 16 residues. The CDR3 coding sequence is TGTGCCAGCACCCCGAGACAGGGCTATAGCAATCAGCCCCAGCATTTT. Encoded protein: CASTPRQGYSNQPQHF.

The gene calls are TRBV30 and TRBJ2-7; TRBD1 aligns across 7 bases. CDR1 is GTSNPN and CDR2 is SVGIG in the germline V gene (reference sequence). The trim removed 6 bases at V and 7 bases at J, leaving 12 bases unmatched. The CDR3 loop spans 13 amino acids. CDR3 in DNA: TGTGCCTGCCACCTGGACAGGTCGGGAGAGCAGTACTTC. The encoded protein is CACHLDRSGEQYF.

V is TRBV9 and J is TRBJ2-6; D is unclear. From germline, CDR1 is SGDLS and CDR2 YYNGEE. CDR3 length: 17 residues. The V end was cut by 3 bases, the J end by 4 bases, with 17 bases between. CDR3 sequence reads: CASSALIEVTGANVLTF. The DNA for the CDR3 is TGTGCCAGCAGCGCCCTTATCGAGGTCACCGGGGCCAACGTCCTGACTTTC.

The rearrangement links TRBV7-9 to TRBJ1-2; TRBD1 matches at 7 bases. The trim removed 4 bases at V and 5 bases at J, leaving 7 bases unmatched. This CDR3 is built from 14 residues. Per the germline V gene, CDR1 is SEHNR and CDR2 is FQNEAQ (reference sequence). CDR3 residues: CASSSTGSPYGYTF. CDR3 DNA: TGTGCCAGCAGCTCGACAGGGTCCCCGTATGGCTACACCTTC.

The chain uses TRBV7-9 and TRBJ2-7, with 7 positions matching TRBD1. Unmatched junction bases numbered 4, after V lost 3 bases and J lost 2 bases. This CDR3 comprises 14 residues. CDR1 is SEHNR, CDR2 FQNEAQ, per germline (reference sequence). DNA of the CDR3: TGTGCCAGCAGCTTGGGCCAGGGGGCCTACGAGCAGTACTTC. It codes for CASSLGQGAYEQYF.

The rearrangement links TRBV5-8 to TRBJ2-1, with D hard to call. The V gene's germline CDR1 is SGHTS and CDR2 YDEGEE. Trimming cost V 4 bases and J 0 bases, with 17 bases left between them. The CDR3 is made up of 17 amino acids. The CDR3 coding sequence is TGTGCCAGCAGCCTATTCACAGTCCTCAGCTCCTACAATGAGCAGTTCTTC. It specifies CASSLFTVLSSYNEQFF.

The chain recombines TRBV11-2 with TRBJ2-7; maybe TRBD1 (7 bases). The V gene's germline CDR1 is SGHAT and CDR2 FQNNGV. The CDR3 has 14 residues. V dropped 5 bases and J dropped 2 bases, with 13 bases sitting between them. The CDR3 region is CASSNDREAYEQYF. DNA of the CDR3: TGTGCCAGCAGCAACGACAGGGAGGCCTACGAGCAGTACTTC.

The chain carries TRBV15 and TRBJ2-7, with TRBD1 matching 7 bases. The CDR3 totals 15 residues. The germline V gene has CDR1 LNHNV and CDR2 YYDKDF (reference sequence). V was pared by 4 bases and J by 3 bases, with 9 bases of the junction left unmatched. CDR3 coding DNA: TGTGCCACCAGCAAGACAGGGTCCAGTGGCTACGAGCAGTACTTC. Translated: CATSKTGSSGYEQYF.

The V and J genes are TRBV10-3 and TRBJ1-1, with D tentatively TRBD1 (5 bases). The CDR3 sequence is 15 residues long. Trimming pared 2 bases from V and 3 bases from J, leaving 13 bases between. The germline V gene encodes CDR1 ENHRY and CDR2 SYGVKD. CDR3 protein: CAISERSGGDTEAFF. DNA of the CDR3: TGTGCCATCAGTGAGAGGTCCGGGGGGGACACTGAAGCTTTCTTT.

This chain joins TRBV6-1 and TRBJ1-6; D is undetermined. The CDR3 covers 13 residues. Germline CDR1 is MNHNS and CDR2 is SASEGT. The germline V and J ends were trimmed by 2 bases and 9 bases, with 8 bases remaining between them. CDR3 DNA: TGTGCCAGCAGTGAAATCTACCTTTCACCCCTCCACTTT. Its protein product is CASSEIYLSPLHF.

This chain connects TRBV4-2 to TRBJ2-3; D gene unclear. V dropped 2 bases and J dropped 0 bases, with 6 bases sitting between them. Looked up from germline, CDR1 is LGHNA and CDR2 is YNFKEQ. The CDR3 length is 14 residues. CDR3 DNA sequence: TGTGCCAGCAGCCAATCACATAGCACAGATACGCAGTATTTT. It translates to CASSQSHSTDTQYF.

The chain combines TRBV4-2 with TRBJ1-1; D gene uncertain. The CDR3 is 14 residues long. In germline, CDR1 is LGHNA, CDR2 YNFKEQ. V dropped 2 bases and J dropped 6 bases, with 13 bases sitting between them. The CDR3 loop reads CASSQKEEYSEAFF. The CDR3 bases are TGTGCCAGCAGCCAAAAGGAGGAGTACTCTGAAGCTTTCTTT.

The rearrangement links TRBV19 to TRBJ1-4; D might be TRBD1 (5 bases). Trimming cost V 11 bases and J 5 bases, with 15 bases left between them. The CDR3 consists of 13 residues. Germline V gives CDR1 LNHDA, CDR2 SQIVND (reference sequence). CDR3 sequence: CAGLDSDNEKLFF. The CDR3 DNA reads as TGTGCCGGCCTAGACAGCGACAATGAAAAACTGTTTTTT.

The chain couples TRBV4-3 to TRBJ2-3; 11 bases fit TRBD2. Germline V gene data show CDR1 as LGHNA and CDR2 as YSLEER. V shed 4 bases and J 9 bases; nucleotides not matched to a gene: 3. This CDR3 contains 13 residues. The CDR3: CASSRGTSGTQYF. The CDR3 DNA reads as TGCGCCAGCAGCCGCGGGACTAGCGGAACGCAGTATTTT.

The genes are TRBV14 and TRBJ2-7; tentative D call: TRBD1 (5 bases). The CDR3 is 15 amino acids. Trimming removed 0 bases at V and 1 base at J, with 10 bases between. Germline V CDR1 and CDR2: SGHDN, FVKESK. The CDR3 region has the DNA TGTGCCAGCAGCCAAGATATAGGGGCATCCTACGAGCAGTACTTC. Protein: CASSQDIGASYEQYF. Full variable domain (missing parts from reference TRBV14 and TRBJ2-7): EAGVTQFPSHSVIEKGQTVTLRCDPISGHDNLYWYRRVMGKEIKFLLHFVKESKQDESGMPNNRFLAERTGGTYSTLKVQPAELEDSGVYFCASSQDIGASYEQYFGPGTRLTVT.

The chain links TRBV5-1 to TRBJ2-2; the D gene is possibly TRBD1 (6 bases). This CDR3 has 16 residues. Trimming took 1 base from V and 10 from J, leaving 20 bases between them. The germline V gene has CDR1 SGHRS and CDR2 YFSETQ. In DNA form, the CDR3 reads TGCGCCAGCAGCTTGACGGACAGCACCGGCCAGTCGGAGCTGTTTTTT. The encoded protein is CASSLTDSTGQSELFF.